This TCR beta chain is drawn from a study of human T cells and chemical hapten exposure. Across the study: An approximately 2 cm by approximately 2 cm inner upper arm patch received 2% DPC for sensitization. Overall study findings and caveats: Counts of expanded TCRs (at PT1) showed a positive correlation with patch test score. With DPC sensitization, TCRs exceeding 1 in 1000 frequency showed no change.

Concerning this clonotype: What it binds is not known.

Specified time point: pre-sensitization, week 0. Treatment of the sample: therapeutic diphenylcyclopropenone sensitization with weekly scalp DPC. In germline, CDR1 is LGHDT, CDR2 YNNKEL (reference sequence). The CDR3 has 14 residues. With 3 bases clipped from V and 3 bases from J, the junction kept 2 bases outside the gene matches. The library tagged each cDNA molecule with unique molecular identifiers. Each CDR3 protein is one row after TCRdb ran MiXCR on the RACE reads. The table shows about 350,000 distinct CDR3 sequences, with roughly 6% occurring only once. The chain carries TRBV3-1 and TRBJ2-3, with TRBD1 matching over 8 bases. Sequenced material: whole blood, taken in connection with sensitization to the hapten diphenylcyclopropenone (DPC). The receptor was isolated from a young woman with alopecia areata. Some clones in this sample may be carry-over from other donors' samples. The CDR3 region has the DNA TGTGCCAGCAGCCAGACAGGGGCGACAGATACGCAGTATTTT. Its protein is CASSQTGATDTQYF.